These 22 T cell receptor delta chains were sequenced from one sample in a study of gamma-delta chains in newborns, infants, children. TCRdb used CATT to re-call clones from the reads. The sample includes 8,500 to 13,000 delta-chain clones, about 8.2% of them seen just once. The sequencing sample was made of blood. The receptors stem from a child who was a newborn, infant or young child, either healthy, febrile or measles-vaccinated (not recorded which).

In this sample, this clone is medium-sized. The DNA of the CDR3 is TGTGCCTGTGACACCGTACTGGGGAACAGGGACACCCGACAGATGTTTTTC. Protein sequence: CACDTVLGNRDTRQMFF. The chain joins TRDV2 to TRDJ3, with 7 bases matching TRDD3. V lost 0 bases, J lost 5 bases, and 6 bases stayed unmatched. The CDR3 consists of 17 residues. From germline, CDR1 is GEAIGNYY and CDR2 EKD.

To note about this clone: The germline gene is not matched at one end of the junction; a read error may be the cause. This same CDR3 is encoded by further DNA sequences in the sample. This chain joins TRDV2 and TRDJ3, with 7 bases lining up with TRDD3. The CDR3 has 19 amino acids. The germline gives CDR1 GEAIGNYY, CDR2 EKD. The CDR3 reads CACDTAGGPSSRDTRQMFF. The CDR3 nucleotides read TGTGCCTGTGACACCGCTGGGGGCCCCAGCTCCAGGGACACCCGACAGATGTTTTTC.

This clone was found a few times. The J gene is TRDJ1, the V gene TRDV1; 8 nucleotides align to TRDD3. The CDR3 sequence is 23 residues long. V was clipped by 0 bases and J by 0 bases; unmatched bases: 24. The germline CDR1 and CDR2 sequences are TSWWSYY and QGS. The CDR3 sequence: CALGELAKNWAGLGGSYTDKLIF. The CDR3 bases are TGTGCTCTTGGGGAACTAGCAAAAAATTGGGCTGGGCTTGGGGGATCCTACACCGATAAACTCATCTTT.

This chain joins TRDV1 and TRDJ1, with TRDD3 matching over 8 bases. This CDR3 is built from 24 residues. J was trimmed by 0 bases and V by 1 base; bases with no gene match: 28. Looked up from germline, CDR1 is TSWWSYY and CDR2 is QGS. The CDR3 loop is CALGEPTTFLPRVTGGPYTDKLIF. In DNA, the CDR3 is TGTGCTCTTGGGGAACCCACGACATTCCTTCCACGTGTGACTGGGGGTCCGTACACCGATAAACTCATCTTT.

This clone appeared a few times. The CDR3 loop reads CACDSLGGIRGPGSRVTDKLIF. CDR3 nucleotides: TGTGCCTGTGACTCCCTTGGGGGGATACGGGGCCCCGGGAGTCGAGTCACCGATAAACTCATCTTT. The J gene is TRDJ1, the V gene TRDV2; 10 bases are shared with TRDD3. The CDR3 contains 22 residues. The germline V gene encodes CDR1 GEAIGNYY and CDR2 EKD. V lost 3 bases and J lost 1; bases outside the gene matches: 25.

This clone was found a few times. The gene calls are TRDV1 and TRDJ1, with 8 positions matching TRDD2. The J segment lost 0 bases and the V segment lost 1 base, leaving 22 bases of the junction unmatched. Germline CDR1 is TSWWSYY and CDR2 is QGS. This CDR3 spans 22 amino acids. The DNA of the CDR3 is TGTGCTCTTGGGGAACCCTCTTCCTACGTTACATCTTTTCACGACCACACCGATAAACTCATCTTT. It yields the protein CALGEPSSYVTSFHDHTDKLIF.

The gene calls are TRDV2 and TRDJ3, with 8 bases that match TRDD3. V lost 2 bases and J lost 1; bases outside the gene matches: 15. This CDR3 comprises 21 residues. Germline CDR1 and CDR2: GEAIGNYY and EKD. The CDR3 region has the DNA TGTGCCTGTGACAACGCGGAAGGGGGATATAAAACGTCCTGGGACACCCGACAGATGTTTTTC. This gives the protein CACDNAEGGYKTSWDTRQMFF.

The rearrangement uses TRDV2 and TRDJ1; 8 bases map to TRDD3. Germline V gene lookup returns CDR1 GEAIGNYY and CDR2 EKD. V was clipped by 4 bases and J by 1 base; unmatched bases: 10. The CDR3 runs 16 residues. CDR3 coding DNA: TGTGCCTGTGAAGTACTGGGGGCTAGAGGCACCGATAAACTCATCTTT. Amino acids: CACEVLGARGTDKLIF.

This clone has only a few counts. The rearrangement uses TRDV2 and TRDJ1, with 10 bases that match TRDD3. The junction had 10 bases not matched to a gene; V was cut back by 1 base and J by 0 bases. From germline, CDR1 is GEAIGNYY and CDR2 EKD. The CDR3 has 18 amino acids. The CDR3 coding sequence is TGTGCCTGTGACACGTTGGTACTGGGGGATCGGCACACCGATAAACTCATCTTT. It is translated as CACDTLVLGDRHTDKLIF.

This clone was detected a few times. V is TRDV1 and J is TRDJ1; a possible D gene is TRDD2 (5 bases). Germline loops: CDR1 TSWWSYY, CDR2 QGS. Trimming shortened V by 1 base and J by 3 bases, and 24 bases separated the two germline ends. This CDR3 is 19 amino acids long. The CDR3: CALGERPTTRVERPDKLIF. The CDR3 DNA follows: TGTGCTCTTGGGGAACGACCTACGACTCGGGTCGAACGGCCCGATAAACTCATCTTT.

The CDR3 loop reads CACDATGGHGNWDTRQMFF. The DNA for the CDR3 is TGTGCCTGTGACGCCACTGGGGGACATGGCAACTGGGACACCCGACAGATGTTTTTC. J is TRDJ3 and V is TRDV2, with TRDD3 matching 9 bases. This CDR3 comprises 19 residues. The V segment lost 3 bases and the J segment 3 bases; nucleotides outside the gene matches: 11. The germline V gene encodes CDR1 GEAIGNYY and CDR2 EKD.

This clone was counted between two and nine times. This sequence joins TRDV1 and TRDJ1; D unresolved. The CDR3 runs to 17 residues. Trimming stripped 1 base from V and 0 bases from J, with 15 bases between. Germline lookup yields CDR1 TSWWSYY and CDR2 QGS. CDR3 DNA: TGTGCTCTTGGGGAACGGTCCAATCCATCGTACACCGATAAACTCATCTTT. This gives the protein CALGERSNPSYTDKLIF.

In this sample, this clone turned up a few times. J is TRDJ1 and V is TRDV1; TRDD2 aligns across 8 bases. Germline V gene sequence: CDR1 TSWWSYY, CDR2 QGS. CDR3 length: 21 amino acids. The trim removed 4 bases at V and 7 bases at J, leaving 29 bases unmatched. The CDR3 DNA sequence: TGTGCTCTTGGGGTGTCTTCCTACGTCCCACTAGTCCGTGGGTGGAGGAGTAAACTCATCTTT. Protein product: CALGVSSYVPLVRGWRSKLIF.

This chain links TRDV2 with TRDJ1, with 13 bases fitting TRDD3. V was pared by 2 bases and J by 3 bases, with 11 bases of the junction left unmatched. Per the germline V gene, CDR1 is GEAIGNYY and CDR2 is EKD. The CDR3 has 18 amino acids. The CDR3 DNA reads as TGTGCCTGTGACAACATACTGGGGGATACGGAGAGCGCCGATAAACTCATCTTT. Protein sequence: CACDNILGDTESADKLIF.

This clone was seen a handful of times. CDR3 coding DNA: TGTGCCTGTGATGGCCTTCCTACCGACGTACTGGGGGAGAGGGGCGATAAACTCATCTTT. It encodes CACDGLPTDVLGERGDKLIF. The J gene is TRDJ1, the V gene TRDV2; either TRDD2 or TRDD3 may supply D (9 bases each). V lost 4 bases and J lost 4, with 33 bases in between. CDR1 and CDR2 from the germline V gene are GEAIGNYY and EKD. The CDR3 sequence is 20 residues long.

This clone was seen only a few times. The V gene is TRDV2, the J gene TRDJ3, with 8 bases fitting TRDD3. V gave up 3 bases and J gave up 0 bases; unmatched junction bases: 9. CDR1 is GEAIGNYY and CDR2 is EKD in the germline V gene. The CDR3 is 19 amino acids. The CDR3 protein is CACDPVTGGLSWDTRQMFF. The CDR3 coding sequence is TGTGCCTGTGACCCCGTTACTGGGGGCCTCTCCTGGGACACCCGACAGATGTTTTTC.

The sample holds a few counts of this clone. The protein in TCRdb stems from a much larger clone and differs at residue 4 from this DNA's translation, likely a read error; here the protein is translated from the DNA. The chain couples TRDV2 to TRDJ1; 8 positions match TRDD3. The length of the CDR3 is 14 residues. V trimming: 5 bases; J trimming: 3 bases; junction bases outside the gene matches: 7. The germline V gene encodes CDR1 GEAIGNYY and CDR2 EKD. The CDR3 here is CACGPWGRSDKLIF. The CDR3 DNA is TGTGCCTGTGGCCCCTGGGGGAGGTCCGATAAACTCATCTTT.

The chain couples TRDV1 to TRDJ1; 10 bases line up with TRDD3. Germline loops: CDR1 TSWWSYY, CDR2 QGS. The CDR3 runs 19 residues. Germline trimming cut 0 bases from V and 2 bases from J; bases unmatched to any gene: 12. CDR3 in amino acids: CALGELLPIGLGDTDKLIF. The DNA of the CDR3 is TGTGCTCTTGGGGAACTTCTTCCTATTGGACTGGGGGATACCGATAAACTCATCTTT.

On this clone: It may be a read error: a sequence one base away is much more abundant. The rearrangement joins TRDV2 to TRDJ1, with 10 nucleotides matching TRDD3. The CDR3 contains 20 residues. J gave up 0 bases and V 2 bases, and 17 bases lay outside the gene matches. CDR1 and CDR2 from the germline V gene are GEAIGNYY and EKD. CDR3 nucleotides: TGTGCCTGTGACATGGTACTGGGGGATGCCCGAAAAGCGTACACCGATAAACTCATCTTT. Its translation: CACDMVLGDARKAYTDKLIF.

This clone turned up a few times. The chain is built from TRDV2 and TRDJ3; D gene uncertain. The CDR3 sequence is 15 residues long. Looked up from germline, CDR1 is GEAIGNYY and CDR2 is EKD. The V gene lost 0 bases and the J gene lost 0 bases, with 2 bases spanning the gap. The chain's CDR3 is CACDTISWDTRQMFF. CDR3 in DNA: TGTGCCTGTGACACCATCTCCTGGGACACCCGACAGATGTTTTTC.

The rearrangement uses TRDV2 and TRDJ2; 9 bases fit TRDD3. The CDR3 is 16 amino acids. The V gene end was trimmed by 0 bases and the J gene end by 7 bases; junction bases not matched to a gene: 8. Germline CDR1 GEAIGNYY, CDR2 EKD. DNA of the CDR3: TGTGCCTGTGACACCGTGGGGGATAGAGGGGGAGCACAACTCTTCTTT. Translation: CACDTVGDRGGAQLFF.

This clone was seen more than once but under ten times. The V gene is TRDV2, the J gene TRDJ1; a weak D match, TRDD3 (6 bases). The CDR3 is 18 amino acids. The V gene lost 2 bases and the J gene lost 2 bases, with 23 bases spanning the gap. In germline, CDR1 is GEAIGNYY, CDR2 EKD. The CDR3, as DNA: TGTGCCTGTGACAGCGTAAGGTGGGGGTTCTCGTCGACCGATAAACTCATCTTT. Translated: CACDSVRWGFSSTDKLIF.